A selection of T cell receptor beta chains follows, all from one sample in a study of Tregs in tolerant kidney transplant recipients. Repertoires were generated with immunoSEQ multiplex PCR, while TCRdb's copy carries only in-frame clones and drops some. The sample shows tens of thousands of clones, 80% to 95% of them seen only once. Sequenced material: CD4+ T cells from blood (PBMCs), taken 12 months after the transplant. The origin of the receptors is a human patient who received a combined kidney and bone marrow transplant. Some T cells may be the graft donor's. Each CDR3 is given with its conserved first and last residue. The D gene is left open where the match is weak. A row's size may be missing; if present it is once, few, many or a size class.

size	V	J	D	CDR3	DNA
-	TRBV30	TRBJ2-5	-	CAWSAAQETQYF	TGTGCCTGGTCAGCGGCACAAGAGACCCAGTACTTC
-	TRBV5-4	TRBJ1-1	-	CASSLAGGANTEAFF	TGTGCCAGCAGCTTGGCCGGGGGGGCGAACACTGAAGCTTTCTTT
-	TRBV19	TRBJ2-1	-	CASSIMNEQFF	TGTGCCAGTAGTATCATGAATGAGCAGTTCTTC
-	TRBV29-1	TRBJ2-1	TRBD2	CSAWTSGSNEQFF	TGCAGCGCCTGGACTAGCGGGAGCAATGAGCAGTTCTTC
-	TRBV30	TRBJ1-3	-	CAWSVRLGSSGNTIYF	TGTGCCTGGAGTGTACGGCTGGGGAGCTCTGGAAACACCATATATTTT
-	TRBV6-5	TRBJ1-1	-	CATYRAVGTEAFF	TGTGCCACCTACAGGGCCGTTGGCACTGAAGCTTTCTTT
few	TRBV7-3	TRBJ2-5	TRBD2	CASSFTGGETQYF	TGTGCCAGCAGCTTTACCGGGGGGGAGACCCAGTACTTC
-	TRBV5-4	TRBJ1-1	TRBD1	CASSLTGGAEAFF	TGTGCCAGCAGCCTTACAGGGGGCGCCGAAGCTTTCTTT
once	TRBV7-9	TRBJ2-1	TRBD2	CASSLNSGGVYNEQFF	TGTGCCAGCAGCTTAAACAGCGGGGGGGTCTACAATGAGCAGTTCTTC
once	TRBV29-1	TRBJ1-1	-	CSVWRQMNTEAFF	TGCAGCGTTTGGCGACAGATGAACACTGAAGCTTTCTTT
-	TRBV6-4	TRBJ2-7	TRBD1	CASSAGQGSSYEQYF	TGTGCCAGCAGTGCCGGACAGGGTAGCTCCTACGAGCAGTACTTC
once	TRBV7-6	TRBJ2-1	TRBD2	CATGQPGLESFWQFF	TGTGCCACCGGTCAACCGGGACTAGAAAGTTTCTGGCAGTTCTTC
-	TRBV21-1	TRBJ2-2	-	CASSKGRGTEINTGELFF	TGTGCCAGCAGCAAAGGTCGCGGGACAGAGATCAACACCGGGGAGCTGTTTTTT
-	TRBV6-6	TRBJ1-1	TRBD1	CASSYPDRGNTEAFF	TGTGCCAGCAGTTACCCAGACAGGGGGAACACTGAAGCTTTCTTT
-	TRBV2	TRBJ2-1	-	CASSGDYSSYNEQFF	TGTGCCAGCAGTGGAGACTACAGCTCCTACAATGAGCAGTTCTTC
-	TRBV30	TRBJ1-6	-	CAWSVPTVGYNSPLHF	TGTGCCTGGAGTGTACCGACAGTGGGATATAATTCACCCCTCCACTTT
-	TRBV5-1	TRBJ2-7	-	CASSLNRVAYEQYF	TGCGCCAGCAGCTTGAACAGGGTTGCCTACGAGCAGTACTTC
once	TRBV7-3	TRBJ1-1	-	CASSLDRMNTEAFF	TGTGCCAGCAGCTTAGACAGGATGAACACTGAAGCTTTCTTT
-	TRBV29-1	TRBJ2-7	TRBD1	CSVLDRGVSYEQYF	TGCAGCGTGCTGGACAGGGGCGTCTCCTACGAGCAGTACTTC
-	TRBV7-8	TRBJ2-7	-	CASSLDVGPYEQYF	TGTGCCAGCAGCTTAGATGTGGGCCCCTACGAGCAGTACTTC
-	TRBV7-2	TRBJ2-3	TRBD1	CASSPRDRDTQYF	TGTGCCAGCAGCCCACGGGACAGAGATACGCAGTATTTT
-	TRBV18	TRBJ1-2	TRBD1	CASSGDRAGYTF	TGTGCCAGCTCAGGCGACAGGGCTGGCTACACCTTC
-	TRBV5-4	TRBJ2-1	TRBD2	CASSFTSGGNNEQFF	TGTGCCAGCAGCTTCACTAGCGGGGGGAACAATGAGCAGTTCTTC
-	TRBV2	TRBJ2-5	TRBD2	CASSDGGVSWETQYF	TGTGCCAGCAGTGACGGGGGGGTATCATGGGAGACCCAGTACTTC
-	TRBV28	TRBJ2-7	-	CASSSALGTRDLWGGEQYF	TGTGCCAGCAGTTCGGCCTTGGGGACACGGGACCTCTGGGGGGGCGAGCAGTACTTC
-	TRBV28	TRBJ2-5	-	CASSPHIGGEETQYF	TGTGCCAGCAGTCCCCACATAGGGGGTGAAGAGACCCAGTACTTC
-	TRBV7-2	TRBJ1-6	TRBD1	CASSPGVATGGGNSPLHF	TGTGCCAGCAGCCCAGGGGTTGCGACAGGGGGCGGAAATTCACCCCTCCACTTT
-	TRBV14	TRBJ2-1	TRBD2	CASSTSGRNEQFF	TGTGCCAGTTCGACTAGCGGGCGCAATGAGCAGTTCTTC
-	TRBV11-2	TRBJ2-2	TRBD2	CASSSPTSPGELFF	TGTGCCAGCAGCTCCCCGACTAGCCCCGGGGAGCTGTTTTTT
-	TRBV23-1	TRBJ2-2	-	CASSLAPGSCFF	-
-	TRBV2	TRBJ2-7	TRBD1	CASRNTGGEQYF	TGTGCCAGCAGGAACACAGGGGGAGAGCAGTACTTC
-	TRBV7-2	TRBJ1-1	-	CASSSDRSYTEAFF	TGTGCCAGCAGCTCCGACAGGTCCTACACTGAAGCTTTCTTT
-	TRBV5-1	TRBJ1-2	-	CASSLASGTNYGYTF	TGCGCCAGCAGCTTGGCCTCAGGAACTAACTATGGCTACACCTTC
-	TRBV6-1	TRBJ2-7	-	CASSFPGSYEQYF	TGTGCCAGCAGCTTCCCCGGGTCCTACGAGCAGTACTTC
-	TRBV6-4	TRBJ2-5	-	CASIGVPYEQYF	TGTGCCAGCATTGGAGTCCCCTATGAGCAGTACTTC
once	TRBV4-2	TRBJ1-5	TRBD1	CASSLLPRDRLTPWYQPQHF	TGTGCCAGCAGCCTCCTTCCCCGGGACAGGCTAACCCCGTGGTATCAGCCCCAGCATTTT
once	TRBV4-1	TRBJ1-4	-	CASSQGGVDEKLFF	TGCGCCAGCAGCCAAGGGGGGGTCGATGAAAAACTGTTTTTT
-	TRBV5-1	TRBJ2-2	TRBD2	CASCKRDITGELFF	TGCGCCAGCTGCAAGCGGGATATCACCGGGGAGCTGTTTTTT
once	TRBV15	TRBJ2-7	TRBD1	CATSNDRGYRNEQYF	TGTGCCACCAGCAACGACAGGGGTTATAGAAACGAGCAGTACTTC
few	TRBV7-3	TRBJ2-1	TRBD1	CASSPGTVAYNEQFF	TGTGCCAGCAGCCCTGGGACAGTAGCCTACAATGAGCAGTTCTTC
-	TRBV19	TRBJ1-2	-	CASTDRLNYGYTF	TGTGCCAGTACGGACAGACTCAACTATGGCTACACCTTC
-	TRBV7-2	TRBJ1-3	-	CASSPLFQGGSGNTIYF	TGTGCCAGCAGCCCTCTCTTTCAAGGGGGCTCTGGAAACACCATATATTTT
few	TRBV2	TRBJ1-1	TRBD1	CASSEGVFGTVNTEAFF	TGTGCCAGCAGTGAAGGGGTTTTTGGGACAGTGAACACTGAAGCTTTCTTT
once	TRBV27	TRBJ2-7	TRBD2	CASSALAGLATLRDEQYF	TGTGCCAGCAGTGCACTAGCGGGGCTGGCGACCCTAAGGGACGAGCAGTACTTC
once	TRBV7-2	TRBJ1-6	TRBD1	CASSQTGTGTVASPLHF	TGTGCCAGCAGCCAGACCGGGACAGGGACGGTTGCTTCACCCCTCCACTTT
-	TRBV7-2	TRBJ2-7	-	CATRRGTNEQYF	TGTGCCACCAGACGTGGTACAAACGAGCAGTACTTC
-	TRBV6-5	TRBJ1-1	-	CASSKEYRMNTEAFF	TGTGCCAGCAGTAAAGAGTACAGGATGAACACTGAAGCTTTCTTT
-	TRBV14	TRBJ1-2	-	CASSRGGVYGYTF	TGTGCCAGCAGCCGGGGAGGAGTCTATGGCTACACCTTC
-	TRBV19	TRBJ1-1	-	CASSIPGLTTEAFF	TGTGCCAGTAGTATTCCAGGGCTTACCACTGAAGCTTTCTTT
-	TRBV7-2	TRBJ1-1	-	CASSFGGSATAFF	TGTGCCAGCAGCTTCGGTGGGTCAGCGACTGCTTTCTTT
-	TRBV7-2	TRBJ2-2	TRBD1	CASSITGGAVGGELFF	TGTGCCAGCAGTATCACAGGGGGCGCCGTGGGCGGGGAGCTGTTTTTT
-	TRBV11-1	TRBJ2-1	TRBD1	CASSNQGALYNEQFF	TGTGCCAGCAGCAACCAGGGGGCTCTATACAATGAGCAGTTCTTC
-	TRBV11-2	TRBJ1-6	-	CASSLPSRNSPLHF	TGTGCCAGCAGCTTACCTTCTCGTAATTCACCCCTCCACTTT
once	TRBV27	TRBJ2-1	TRBD2	CASSTLAGVSYNEQFF	TGTGCCAGCAGTACGCTAGCGGGGGTGAGTTACAATGAGCAGTTCTTC
-	TRBV2	TRBJ1-5	TRBD1	CASRGTGSNQPQHF	TGTGCCAGCAGGGGGACAGGGAGCAATCAGCCCCAGCATTTT
-	TRBV14	TRBJ1-1	TRBD1	CASSPRTGGNTEAFF	TGTGCCAGCAGCCCGCGGACAGGGGGGAACACTGAAGCTTTCTTT
-	TRBV29-1	TRBJ1-2	TRBD1	CSVATGGWYGYTF	TGCAGCGTTGCCACAGGGGGCTGGTATGGCTACACCTTC